This T cell receptor (beta chain) is from a study of T cell repertoires in cytomegalovirus infection. Study observations and caveats: Dominating the ex vivo response were TCR beta clonotypes that were CMV-specific and HLA-C-restricted.

From the reads, TCRdb called clonotypes with MiXCR, one entry per CDR3 protein. The sample yields 650,000 to 850,000 distinct CDR3 sequences, about 27% seen once. The germline CDR1 and CDR2 sequences are SEHNR and FQNEAQ (reference sequence). The CDR3 consists of 14 residues. V trimming: 3 bases; J trimming: 5 bases; junction bases outside the gene matches: 2. A few counts support this clonotype. Antigen specificity is unknown. The V call is TRBV7-9, the J call TRBJ2-2, with TRBD1 matching over 8 bases. The source was cultured CD8+ T cells from PBMCs, collected from culture after CMV antigen stimulation. The sequence came from a human donor in good health (CMV status not recorded). Some clones in this sample may be carry-over from other donors' samples. The CDR3 spells CASSFQGATGELFF. In nucleotides, the CDR3 is TGTGCCAGCAGCTTCCAGGGGGCGACCGGGGAGCTGTTTTTT.